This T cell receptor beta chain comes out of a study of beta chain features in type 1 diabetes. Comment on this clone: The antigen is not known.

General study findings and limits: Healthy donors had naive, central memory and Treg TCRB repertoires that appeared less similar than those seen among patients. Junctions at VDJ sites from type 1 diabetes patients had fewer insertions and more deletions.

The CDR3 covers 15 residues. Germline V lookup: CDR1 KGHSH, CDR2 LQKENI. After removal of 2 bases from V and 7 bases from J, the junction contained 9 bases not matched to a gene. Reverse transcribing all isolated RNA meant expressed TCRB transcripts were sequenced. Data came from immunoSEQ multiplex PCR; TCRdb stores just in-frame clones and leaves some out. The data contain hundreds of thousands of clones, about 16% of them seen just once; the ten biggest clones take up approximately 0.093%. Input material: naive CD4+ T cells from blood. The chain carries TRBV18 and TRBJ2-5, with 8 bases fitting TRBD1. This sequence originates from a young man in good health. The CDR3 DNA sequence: TGTGCCAGCTCACCAATTCCAGGGGGCCAGGCGACCCAGTACTTC. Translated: CASSPIPGGQATQYF.